This section outlines one T cell receptor (beta chain) sequence together with its context. This record belongs to a study of control samples from healthy donors and cancer patients. The germline V gene encodes CDR1 SGHTA and CDR2 FQGTGA. Germline trimming cut 6 bases from V and 4 bases from J; bases unmatched to any gene: 4. The CDR3 loop spans 14 amino acids. Some clones are missing from TCRdb's copy, which holds only in-frame ones; the method was immunoSEQ multiplex PCR. The sample holds 100,000 to 150,000 clones, about 90% seen once. The chain joins TRBV7-3 to TRBJ1-5; 9 bases are shared with TRBD1. This sequence was found in a young man in good health. Sequencing was performed on blood. The CDR3 reads CASSPGQGNQPQHF. The CDR3, as DNA: TGTGCCAGCAGTCCGGGACAGGGAAATCAGCCCCAGCATTTT.